These T cell receptor beta chains were read from a single sample in a study of blood T cell repertoires in COVID-19. The data were produced by immunoSEQ multiplex PCR, yet TCRdb's version contains in-frame clones alone and is incomplete. The sample yields about 300,000 clones, around nine tenths seen once. The source material was peripheral blood. These TCRs come from a man aged 70 or older with acute or convalescent COVID-19. The CDR3 runs from the conserved cysteine through the conserved F or W. Fields, in order: V gene, J gene, clone size, D gene, CDR3 protein, CDR3 DNA. The D gene is left open where the match is weak. Clone size is stated in some rows and not others, as once, few, many or a class when expanded.

V: TRBV5-4
J: TRBJ2-1
size: NA
D: NA
CDR3: CASSMTTGISYNEQFF
DNA: TGTGCCAGCAGCATGACAACAGGAATCTCCTACAATGAGCAGTTCTTC

V: TRBV4-3
J: TRBJ2-1
size: NA
D: TRBD2
CDR3: CASSQEGGRANSYNEQFF
DNA: TGCGCCAGCAGCCAAGAGGGGGGGAGGGCCAACTCCTACAATGAGCAGTTCTTC

V: TRBV6-6
J: TRBJ1-6
size: NA
D: NA
CDR3: CASSYSGRGDSPLHF
DNA: TGTGCCAGCAGTTACTCCGGCAGGGGCGATTCACCCCTCCACTTT

V: TRBV7-9
J: TRBJ2-1
size: NA
D: TRBD1
CDR3: CASSFPRGQGVLVEQFF
DNA: TGTGCCAGCAGCTTTCCCAGGGGACAGGGGGTTCTTGTTGAGCAGTTCTTC

V: TRBV6-2/TRBV6-3
J: TRBJ1-5
size: NA
D: NA
CDR3: CASSSANPRTANQPQHF
DNA: TGTGCCAGCAGTTCCGCGAACCCGCGGACAGCCAATCAGCCCCAGCATTTT

V: TRBV4-2
J: TRBJ2-7
size: NA
D: TRBD2
CDR3: CASSQGTSASYEQYF
DNA: TGTGCCAGCAGCCAAGGGACTAGCGCCTCCTACGAGCAGTACTTC

V: TRBV19
J: TRBJ1-5
size: NA
D: TRBD1
CDR3: CASSTGQNQPQHF
DNA: TGTGCCAGTAGTACGGGACAGAATCAGCCCCAGCATTTT

V: TRBV30
J: TRBJ2-1
size: NA
D: TRBD2
CDR3: CAWSVYRRLAGYNEQFF
DNA: TGTGCCTGGAGTGTATATCGTAGACTAGCGGGGTACAATGAGCAGTTCTTC

V: TRBV5-1
J: TRBJ1-1
size: once
D: NA
CDR3: CASVSGSSNTEAFF
DNA: TGCGCCAGCGTTAGTGGTTCTTCGAACACTGAAGCTTTCTTT

V: TRBV9
J: TRBJ1-1
size: NA
D: TRBD1
CDR3: CASRETGPNTEAFF
DNA: TGTGCCAGCAGGGAGACAGGGCCGAACACTGAAGCTTTCTTT

V: TRBV3-1/TRBV3-2
J: TRBJ1-1
size: NA
D: NA
CDR3: CASSHPPEITEAFF
DNA: TGTGCCAGCAGCCATCCCCCGGAGATCACTGAAGCTTTCTTT

V: TRBV7-2
J: TRBJ2-5
size: NA
D: NA
CDR3: CASTPGVPETQYF
DNA: TGTGCCAGCACCCCGGGGGTCCCGGAGACCCAGTACTTC

V: TRBV5-1
J: TRBJ2-4
size: NA
D: NA
CDR3: CASSRTGNIQYF
DNA: TGCGCCAGCAGCCGTACAGGAAACATTCAGTACTTC

V: TRBV27
J: TRBJ1-5
size: once
D: TRBD1
CDR3: CASRAGTGGSQPQHF
DNA: TGTGCCAGCAGGGCCGGGACAGGGGGCAGTCAGCCCCAGCATTTT

V: TRBV11-3
J: TRBJ2-2
size: NA
D: TRBD2
CDR3: CASSHGTSGSPGGELFF
DNA: TGTGCCAGCAGCCATGGGACTAGCGGGAGTCCCGGCGGGGAGCTGTTTTTT

V: TRBV7-2
J: TRBJ2-1
size: once
D: TRBD2
CDR3: CASRTGGPNNEQFF
DNA: TGTGCCAGCAGGACGGGGGGGCCCAACAATGAGCAGTTCTTC

V: TRBV24-1
J: TRBJ2-1
size: NA
D: TRBD1
CDR3: CATAGTGFGAGPPYNEQFF
DNA: TGTGCCACCGCCGGGACAGGGTTTGGGGCGGGCCCCCCTTACAATGAGCAGTTCTTC

V: TRBV7-9
J: TRBJ2-2
size: NA
D: TRBD2
CDR3: CASRGTSGATGELFF
DNA: TGTGCCAGCCGTGGGACTAGCGGGGCCACCGGGGAGCTGTTTTTT

V: TRBV2
J: TRBJ1-1
size: NA
D: NA
CDR3: CAGGREGRAFF
DNA: TGTGCCGGGGGGAGAGAGGGACGTGCTTTCTTT

V: TRBV5-1
J: TRBJ2-3
size: NA
D: NA
CDR3: CASSLFQHTTSTDTQYF
DNA: TGCGCCAGCAGCTTGTTTCAACACACTACTAGCACAGATACGCAGTATTTT

V: TRBV7-2
J: TRBJ2-5
size: NA
D: NA
CDR3: CASSLPSAGFQETQYF
DNA: TGTGCCAGCAGCTTACCATCAGCGGGTTTCCAAGAGACCCAGTACTTC

V: TRBV19
J: TRBJ2-6
size: NA
D: TRBD2
CDR3: CASSMLVAGAGANVLTF
DNA: TGTGCCAGTAGTATGTTAGTCGCGGGGGCTGGGGCCAACGTCCTGACTTTC

V: TRBV7-2
J: TRBJ1-5
size: once
D: NA
CDR3: CASSLRGRDNQPQHF
DNA: TGTGCCAGCAGCTTACGTGGCAGGGACAATCAGCCCCAGCATTTT

V: TRBV5-1
J: TRBJ1-6
size: NA
D: TRBD1
CDR3: CASSPGTGDNSPLHF
DNA: TGCGCCAGCAGCCCAGGGACAGGGGACAATTCACCCCTCCACTTT

V: TRBV5-1
J: TRBJ2-7
size: once
D: TRBD1
CDR3: CASSTGQGTAYEQYF
DNA: TGCGCCAGCAGCACGGGACAGGGGACTGCATACGAGCAGTACTTC

V: TRBV19
J: TRBJ1-5
size: NA
D: NA
CDR3: CASKNEQGNQPQHF
DNA: TGTGCCAGTAAAAACGAGCAGGGTAATCAGCCCCAGCATTTT